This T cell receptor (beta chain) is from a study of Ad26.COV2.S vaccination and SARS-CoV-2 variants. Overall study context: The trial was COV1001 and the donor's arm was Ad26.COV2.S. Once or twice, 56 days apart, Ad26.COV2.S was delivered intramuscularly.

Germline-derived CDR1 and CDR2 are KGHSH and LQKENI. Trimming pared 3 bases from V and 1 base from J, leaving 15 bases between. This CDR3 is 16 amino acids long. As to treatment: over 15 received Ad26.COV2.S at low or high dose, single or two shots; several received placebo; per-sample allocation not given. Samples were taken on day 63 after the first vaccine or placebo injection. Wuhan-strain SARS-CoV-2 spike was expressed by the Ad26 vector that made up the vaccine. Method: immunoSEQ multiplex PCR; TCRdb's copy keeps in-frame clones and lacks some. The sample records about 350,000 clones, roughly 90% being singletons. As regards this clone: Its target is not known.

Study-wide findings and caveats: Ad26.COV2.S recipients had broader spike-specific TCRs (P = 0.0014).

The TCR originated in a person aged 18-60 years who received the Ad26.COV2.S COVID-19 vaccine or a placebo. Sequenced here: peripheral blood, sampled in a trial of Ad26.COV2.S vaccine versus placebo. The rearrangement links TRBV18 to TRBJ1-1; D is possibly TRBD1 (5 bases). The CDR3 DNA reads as TGTGCCAGCTCACCTAAAGACAGAATCGCGAACACTGAAGCTTTCTTT. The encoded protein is CASSPKDRIANTEAFF.